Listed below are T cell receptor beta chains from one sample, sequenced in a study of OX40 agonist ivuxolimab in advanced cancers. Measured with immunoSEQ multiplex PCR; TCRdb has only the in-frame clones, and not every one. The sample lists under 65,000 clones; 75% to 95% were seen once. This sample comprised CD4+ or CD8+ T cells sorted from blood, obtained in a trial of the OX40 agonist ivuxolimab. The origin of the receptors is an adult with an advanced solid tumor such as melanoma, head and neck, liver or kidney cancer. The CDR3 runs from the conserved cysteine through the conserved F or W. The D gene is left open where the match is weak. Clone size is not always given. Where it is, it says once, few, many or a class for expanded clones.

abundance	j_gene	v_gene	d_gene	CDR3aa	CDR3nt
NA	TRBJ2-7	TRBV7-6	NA	CASSLAEGVYEQYF	TGTGCCAGCAGCTTAGCGGAAGGGGTTTACGAGCAGTACTTC
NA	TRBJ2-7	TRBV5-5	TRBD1	CASSLEGTGAYEQYF	TGTGCCAGCAGCTTGGAGGGGACAGGGGCCTACGAGCAGTACTTC
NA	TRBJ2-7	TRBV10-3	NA	CAISEPFHRDVTSYEQYF	TGTGCCATCAGTGAGCCATTTCACCGGGACGTAACCTCCTACGAGCAGTACTTC
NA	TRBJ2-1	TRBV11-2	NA	CASSFGGYNEQFF	TGTGCCAGCAGCTTTGGGGGGTACAATGAGCAGTTCTTC
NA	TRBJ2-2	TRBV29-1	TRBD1	CSVIDRGSNTGELFF	TGCAGCGTTATAGACAGGGGGAGCAACACCGGGGAGCTGTTTTTT
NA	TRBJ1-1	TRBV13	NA	CASSLGGEYTEAFF	TGTGCCAGCAGCCTAGGGGGTGAATACACTGAAGCTTTCTTT
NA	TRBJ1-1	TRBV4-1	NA	CASSRSGLGTEAFF	TGCGCCAGCAGCCGATCAGGGTTAGGCACTGAAGCTTTCTTT
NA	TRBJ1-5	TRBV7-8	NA	CASSPSHASNQPQHF	TGTGCCAGCAGCCCATCTCATGCCAGCAATCAGCCCCAGCATTTT
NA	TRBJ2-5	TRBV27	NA	CASSPSPGQETQYF	TGTGCCAGCAGTCCCTCTCCGGGCCAAGAGACCCAGTACTTC
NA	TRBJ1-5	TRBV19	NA	CASSIGLGIAQPQHF	TGTGCCAGTAGTATAGGTCTAGGGATTGCTCAGCCCCAGCATTTT
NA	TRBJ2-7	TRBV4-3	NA	CASSQEGTYEQYF	TGCGCCAGCAGCCAAGAAGGAACCTACGAGCAGTACTTC
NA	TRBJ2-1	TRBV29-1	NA	CSVRIFGNEQFF	TGCAGCGTCCGCATATTCGGGAATGAGCAGTTCTTC
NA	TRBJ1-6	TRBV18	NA	CASSPPPTGPDSPLHF	TGTGCCAGCTCACCGCCCCCGACAGGACCTGATTCACCCCTCCACTTT
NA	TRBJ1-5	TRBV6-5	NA	CASSSRESNQPQHF	TGTGCCAGCAGCTCCCGGGAGAGCAATCAGCCCCAGCATTTT
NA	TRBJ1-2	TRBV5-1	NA	CASSLVYLRAEPGYGYTF	TGCGCCAGCAGCTTGGTGTATCTGAGGGCAGAACCTGGCTATGGCTACACCTTC
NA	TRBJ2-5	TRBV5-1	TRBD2	CASRLAGVKKETQYF	TGCGCCAGCAGACTCGCGGGAGTTAAAAAAGAGACCCAGTACTTC
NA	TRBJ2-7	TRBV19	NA	CASSFGVVTDEQYF	TGTGCCAGTAGTTTCGGAGTCGTGACTGACGAGCAGTACTTC
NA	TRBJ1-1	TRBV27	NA	CASSLKGSEAFF	TGTGCCAGCAGTTTAAAGGGCAGTGAAGCTTTCTTT
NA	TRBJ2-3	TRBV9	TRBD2	CASSVDPSGGSTDTQYF	TGTGCCAGCAGCGTAGACCCTAGCGGAGGAAGCACAGATACGCAGTATTTT
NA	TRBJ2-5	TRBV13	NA	CASSPPGLGEETQYF	TGTGCCAGCAGCCCGCCCGGCCTGGGGGAAGAGACCCAGTACTTC
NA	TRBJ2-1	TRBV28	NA	CASSLLELAHNEQFF	TGTGCCAGCAGTTTATTGGAGTTAGCCCACAATGAGCAGTTCTTC
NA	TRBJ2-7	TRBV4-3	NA	CASSQDRGGYSYEQYF	TGCGCCAGCAGCCAAGATAGGGGCGGATACTCCTACGAGCAGTACTTC
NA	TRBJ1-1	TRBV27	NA	CASSAGDRYTEAFF	TGTGCCAGCAGTGCGGGGGACCGGTACACTGAAGCTTTCTTT
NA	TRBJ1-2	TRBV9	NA	CASSVEAGQPSENYGYTF	TGTGCCAGCAGCGTAGAGGCAGGGCAGCCCTCAGAAAACTATGGCTACACCTTC
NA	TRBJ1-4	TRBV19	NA	CASRETGPFAKLFF	TGTGCCAGTAGGGAGACAGGACCCTTTGCGAAACTGTTTTTT
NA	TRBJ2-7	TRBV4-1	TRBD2	CASSQGEGRWEQYF	TGCGCCAGCAGCCAGGGGGAGGGCCGGTGGGAGCAGTACTTC
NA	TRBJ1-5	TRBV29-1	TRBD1	CSGPGQENYQPQHF	TGCAGCGGGCCGGGACAGGAGAATTATCAGCCCCAGCATTTT
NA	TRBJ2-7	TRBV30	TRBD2	CACTLAGGLDEQYF	TGTGCCTGCACACTAGCGGGGGGGCTGGACGAGCAGTACTTC
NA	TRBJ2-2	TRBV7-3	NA	CASSLAGTGELFF	TGTGCCAGCAGCTTAGCGGGCACCGGGGAGCTGTTTTTT
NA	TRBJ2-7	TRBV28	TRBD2	CASSTPRLAGRSEQYF	TGTGCCAGCAGCACCCCGAGACTAGCGGGAAGGAGCGAGCAGTACTTC
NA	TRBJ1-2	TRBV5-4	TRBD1	CASSTAGGLGYTF	TGTGCCAGCAGCACGGCAGGGGGTCTGGGCTACACCTTC
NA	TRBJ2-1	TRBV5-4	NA	CASSEFENYNEQFF	TGTGCCAGCAGCGAATTTGAAAACTACAATGAGCAGTTCTTC
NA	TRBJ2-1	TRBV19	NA	CASSIVRGELYNEQFF	TGTGCCAGTAGTATAGTCAGAGGGGAACTCTACAATGAGCAGTTCTTC
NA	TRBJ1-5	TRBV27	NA	CASSLRGSEPQHF	TGTGCCAGCAGTTTACGGGGATCTGAGCCCCAGCATTTT
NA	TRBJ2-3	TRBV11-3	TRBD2	CASSSRSGSTDTQYF	TGTGCCAGCAGCTCACGTAGCGGGAGCACAGATACGCAGTATTTT
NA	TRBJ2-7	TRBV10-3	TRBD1	CAISESGTGVDEQYF	TGTGCCATCAGTGAGTCAGGGACAGGGGTGGACGAGCAGTACTTC
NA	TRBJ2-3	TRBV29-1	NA	CSVETYRDQNTDTQYF	TGCAGCGTTGAGACCTACAGGGACCAAAACACAGATACGCAGTATTTT
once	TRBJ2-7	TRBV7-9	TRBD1	CASSSNRGPDVPYEQYF	TGTGCCAGCAGCTCCAACAGGGGGCCCGATGTTCCCTACGAGCAGTACTTC
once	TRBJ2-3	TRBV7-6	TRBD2	CASSSSSGGAADTQYF	TGTGCCAGCAGCTCCTCTAGCGGGGGGGCCGCAGATACGCAGTATTTT
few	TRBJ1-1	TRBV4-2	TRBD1	CASSQPGGWGTEAFF	TGTGCCAGCAGCCAACCAGGGGGCTGGGGCACTGAAGCTTTCTTT
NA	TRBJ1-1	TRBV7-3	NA	CASSLELNTEAFF	TGTGCCAGCAGCTTAGAACTGAACACTGAAGCTTTCTTT
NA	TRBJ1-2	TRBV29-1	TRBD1	CSVEGQGAEVRGYTF	TGCAGCGTTGAAGGACAGGGGGCGGAGGTTAGGGGCTACACCTTC
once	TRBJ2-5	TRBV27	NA	CASRPLPFSDQYF	TGTGCCAGCAGACCCCTCCCATTCTCGGACCAGTACTTC
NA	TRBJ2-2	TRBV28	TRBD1	CASSYPRTGVNTGELFF	TGTGCCAGCAGCTACCCTAGGACAGGGGTGAACACCGGGGAGCTGTTTTTT
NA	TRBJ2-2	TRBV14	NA	CASSQETAGELFF	TGTGCCAGCAGCCAAGAAACAGCCGGGGAGCTGTTTTTT
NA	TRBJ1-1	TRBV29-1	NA	CSVEGGRGEAFF	TGCAGCGTTGAGGGGGGACGGGGTGAAGCTTTCTTT
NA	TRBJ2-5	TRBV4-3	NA	CASSPSFWPGETQYF	TGCGCCAGCAGCCCCTCTTTTTGGCCCGGAGAGACCCAGTACTTC
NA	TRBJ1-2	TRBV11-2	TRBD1	CASSSFWTGNYGYTF	TGTGCCAGCAGCTCCTTCTGGACAGGGAACTATGGCTACACCTTC
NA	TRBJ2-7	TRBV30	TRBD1	CAWSTGGPAEQYF	TGTGCCTGGAGTACAGGGGGCCCAGCCGAGCAGTACTTC
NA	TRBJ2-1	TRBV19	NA	CASSLVFWEQFF	TGTGCCAGTAGCCTGGTTTTTTGGGAGCAGTTCTTC
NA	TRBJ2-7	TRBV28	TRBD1	CASSPGTGAYEQYF	TGTGCCAGCAGCCCCGGGACAGGGGCCTACGAGCAGTACTTC
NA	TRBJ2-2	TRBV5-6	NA	CASSLARERYGELFF	TGTGCCAGCAGCTTGGCCAGGGAAAGATACGGGGAGCTGTTTTTT
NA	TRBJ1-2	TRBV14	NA	CASSQGQLWDGYTF	TGTGCCAGCAGCCAAGGGCAGCTGTGGGATGGCTACACCTTC
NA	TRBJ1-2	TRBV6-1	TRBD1	CASTPQGSGYGYTF	TGTGCCAGCACACCACAGGGGAGTGGCTATGGCTACACCTTC
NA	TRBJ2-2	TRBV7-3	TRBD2	CASSLRTSGGPGGELFF	TGTGCCAGCAGCCTAAGGACTAGCGGGGGCCCAGGAGGGGAGCTGTTTTTT